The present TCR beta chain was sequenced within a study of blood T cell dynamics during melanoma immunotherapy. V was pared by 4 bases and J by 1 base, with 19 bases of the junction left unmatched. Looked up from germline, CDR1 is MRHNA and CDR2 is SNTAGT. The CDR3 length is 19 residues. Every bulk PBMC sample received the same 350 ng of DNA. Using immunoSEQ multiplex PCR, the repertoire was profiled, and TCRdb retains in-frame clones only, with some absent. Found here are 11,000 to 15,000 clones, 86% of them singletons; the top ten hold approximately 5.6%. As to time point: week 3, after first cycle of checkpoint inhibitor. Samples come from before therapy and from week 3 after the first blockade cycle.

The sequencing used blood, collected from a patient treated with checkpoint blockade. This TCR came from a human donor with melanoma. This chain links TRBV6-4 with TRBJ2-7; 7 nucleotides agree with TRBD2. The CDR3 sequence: CASSGESPAGDHASYEQYF. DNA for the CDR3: TGTGCCAGCAGTGGGGAGTCCCCCGCGGGGGACCACGCTTCCTACGAGCAGTACTTC.